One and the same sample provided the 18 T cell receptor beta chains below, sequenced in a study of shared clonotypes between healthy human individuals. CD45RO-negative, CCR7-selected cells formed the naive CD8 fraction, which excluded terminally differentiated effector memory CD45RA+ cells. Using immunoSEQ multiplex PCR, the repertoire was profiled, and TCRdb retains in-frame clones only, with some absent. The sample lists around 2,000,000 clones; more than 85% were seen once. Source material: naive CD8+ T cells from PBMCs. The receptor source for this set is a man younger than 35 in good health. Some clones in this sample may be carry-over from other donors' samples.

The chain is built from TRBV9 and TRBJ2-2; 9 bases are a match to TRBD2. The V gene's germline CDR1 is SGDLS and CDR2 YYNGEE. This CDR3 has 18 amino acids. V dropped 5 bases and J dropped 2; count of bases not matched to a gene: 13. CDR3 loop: CASSSPGGLADNTGELFF. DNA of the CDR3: TGTGCCAGCAGTTCCCCCGGGGGACTAGCTGACAACACCGGGGAGCTGTTTTTT.

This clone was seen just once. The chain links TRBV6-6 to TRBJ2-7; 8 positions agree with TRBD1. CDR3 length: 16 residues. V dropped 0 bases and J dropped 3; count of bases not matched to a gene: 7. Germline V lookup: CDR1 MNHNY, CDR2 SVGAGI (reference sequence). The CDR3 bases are TGTGCCAGCAGTTACTCTCGTGGACAGGGCTTCTACGAGCAGTACTTC. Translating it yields CASSYSRGQGFYEQYF.

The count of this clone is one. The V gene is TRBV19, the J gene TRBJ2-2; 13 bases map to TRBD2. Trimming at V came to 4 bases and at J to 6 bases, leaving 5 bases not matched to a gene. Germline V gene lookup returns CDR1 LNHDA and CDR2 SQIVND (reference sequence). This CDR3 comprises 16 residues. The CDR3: CASSTGLAGVAGELFF. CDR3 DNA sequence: TGTGCCAGTAGTACCGGACTAGCGGGGGTGGCCGGGGAGCTGTTTTTT.

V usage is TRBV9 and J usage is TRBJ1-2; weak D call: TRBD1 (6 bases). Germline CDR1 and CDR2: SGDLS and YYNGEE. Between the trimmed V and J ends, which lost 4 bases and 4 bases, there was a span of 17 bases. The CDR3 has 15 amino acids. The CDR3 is CASSTPITGRYGYTF. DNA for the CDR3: TGTGCCAGCAGCACACCTATCACAGGGCGCTATGGCTACACCTTC.

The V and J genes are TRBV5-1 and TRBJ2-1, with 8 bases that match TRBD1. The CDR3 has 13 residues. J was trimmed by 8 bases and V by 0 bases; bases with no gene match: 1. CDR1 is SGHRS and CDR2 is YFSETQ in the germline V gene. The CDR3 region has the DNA TGCGCCAGCAGCTTGGCAGGGGGCCATGAGCAGTTCTTC. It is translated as CASSLAGGHEQFF.

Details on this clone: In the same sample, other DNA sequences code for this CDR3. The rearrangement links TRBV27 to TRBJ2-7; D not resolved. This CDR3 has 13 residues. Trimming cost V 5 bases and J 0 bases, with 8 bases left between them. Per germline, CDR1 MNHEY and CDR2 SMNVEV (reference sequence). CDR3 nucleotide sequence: TGTGCCAGCAGTCAGTCGAGCTCCTACGAGCAGTACTTC. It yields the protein CASSQSSSYEQYF.

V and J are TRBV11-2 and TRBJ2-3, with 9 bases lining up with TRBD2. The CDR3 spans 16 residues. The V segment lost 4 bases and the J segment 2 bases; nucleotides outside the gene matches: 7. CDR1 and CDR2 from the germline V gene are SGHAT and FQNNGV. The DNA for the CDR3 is TGTGCCAGCAGCTATATAGCGGGAGTGTCCACAGATACGCAGTATTTT. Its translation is CASSYIAGVSTDTQYF.

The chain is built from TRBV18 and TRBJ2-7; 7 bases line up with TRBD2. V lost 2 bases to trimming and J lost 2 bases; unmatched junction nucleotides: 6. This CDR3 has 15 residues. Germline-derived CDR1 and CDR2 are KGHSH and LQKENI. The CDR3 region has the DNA TGTGCCAGCTCACCATTGAGCGGGAAAACCTACGAGCAGTACTTC. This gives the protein CASSPLSGKTYEQYF. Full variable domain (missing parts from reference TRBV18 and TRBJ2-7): NAGVMQNPRHLVRRRGQEARLRCSPMKGHSHVYWYRQLPEEGLKFMVYLQKENIIDESGMPKERFSAEFPKEGPSILRIQQVVRGDSAAYFCASSPLSGKTYEQYFGPGTRLTVT.

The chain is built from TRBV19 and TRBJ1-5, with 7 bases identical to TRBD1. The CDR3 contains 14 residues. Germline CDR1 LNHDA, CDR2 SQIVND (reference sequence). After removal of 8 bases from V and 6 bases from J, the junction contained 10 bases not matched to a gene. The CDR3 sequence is CASSDRVGGQPQHF. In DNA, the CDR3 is TGTGCCAGTTCTGACAGGGTGGGCGGTCAGCCCCAGCATTTT.

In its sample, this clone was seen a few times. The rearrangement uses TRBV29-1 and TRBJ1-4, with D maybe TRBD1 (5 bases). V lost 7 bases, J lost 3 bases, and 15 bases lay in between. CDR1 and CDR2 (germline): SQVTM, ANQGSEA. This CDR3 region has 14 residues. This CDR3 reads CSAQDSWANEKLFF. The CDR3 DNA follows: TGCAGCGCCCAAGACAGTTGGGCTAATGAAAAACTGTTTTTT.

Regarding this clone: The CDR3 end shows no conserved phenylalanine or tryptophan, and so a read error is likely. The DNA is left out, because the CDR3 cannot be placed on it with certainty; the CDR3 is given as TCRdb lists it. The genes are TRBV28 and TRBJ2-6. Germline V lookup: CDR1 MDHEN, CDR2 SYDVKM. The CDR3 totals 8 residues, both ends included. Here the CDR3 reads CASRYRRA.

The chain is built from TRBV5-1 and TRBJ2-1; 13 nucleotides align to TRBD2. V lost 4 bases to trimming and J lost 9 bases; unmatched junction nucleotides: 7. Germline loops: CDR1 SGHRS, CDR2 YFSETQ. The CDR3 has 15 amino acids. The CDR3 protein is CASSEGLAGMTEQFF. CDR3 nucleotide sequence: TGCGCCAGCAGCGAGGGACTAGCGGGAATGACTGAGCAGTTCTTC.

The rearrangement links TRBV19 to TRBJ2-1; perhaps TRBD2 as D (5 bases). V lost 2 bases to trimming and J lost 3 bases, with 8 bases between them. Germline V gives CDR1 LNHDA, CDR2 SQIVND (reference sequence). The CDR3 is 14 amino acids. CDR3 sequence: CASSISGYYNEQFF. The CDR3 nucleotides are TGTGCCAGTAGTATAAGCGGTTACTACAATGAGCAGTTCTTC.

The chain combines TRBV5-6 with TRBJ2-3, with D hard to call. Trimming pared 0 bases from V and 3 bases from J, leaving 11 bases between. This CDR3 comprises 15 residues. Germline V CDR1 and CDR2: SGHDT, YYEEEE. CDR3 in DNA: TGTGCCAGCAGCTTGGGGACCCTACATACAGATACGCAGTATTTT. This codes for CASSLGTLHTDTQYF.

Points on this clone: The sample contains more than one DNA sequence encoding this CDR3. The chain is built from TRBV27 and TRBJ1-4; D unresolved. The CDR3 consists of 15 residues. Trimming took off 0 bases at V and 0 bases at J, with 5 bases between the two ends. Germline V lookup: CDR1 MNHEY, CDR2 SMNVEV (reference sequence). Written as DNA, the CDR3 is TGTGCCAGCAGTTTATCGGTAGCAACTAATGAAAAACTGTTTTTT. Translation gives CASSLSVATNEKLFF.

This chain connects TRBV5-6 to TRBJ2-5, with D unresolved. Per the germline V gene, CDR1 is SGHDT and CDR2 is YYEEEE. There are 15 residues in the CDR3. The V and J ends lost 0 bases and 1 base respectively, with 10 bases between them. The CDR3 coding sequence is TGTGCCAGCAGCTTGGTTCGAGGCATCCAAGAGACCCAGTACTTC. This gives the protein CASSLVRGIQETQYF.

The DNA for the CDR3 is TGTGCCAGCAGTTCTTATGGACTAGCGGGAGTCAAGGAGACCCAGTACTTC. Protein sequence: CASSSYGLAGVKETQYF. J is TRBJ2-5 and V is TRBV27; 13 bases fit TRBD2. The CDR3 is 17 residues long. V dropped 4 bases and J dropped 5; count of bases not matched to a gene: 10. Germline V gene data show CDR1 as MNHEY and CDR2 as SMNVEV (reference sequence).

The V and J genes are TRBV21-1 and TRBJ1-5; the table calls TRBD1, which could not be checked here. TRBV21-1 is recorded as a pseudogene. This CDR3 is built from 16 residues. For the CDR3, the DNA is TGTGCCAGCAGCCCCCGAAGACAGGGGCCGAATCAGCCCCAGCATTTT. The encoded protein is CASSPRRQGPNQPQHF.